This TCR beta chain was documented in a study of graft-versus-host responses after intestinal transplantation. In the study overall: Transplant types were multivisceral, liver-intestinal, or isolated intestinal. Every one of the recipients received anti-thymocyte globulin induction and afterwards took tacrolimus and steroids for around 3 years. Study outcomes and limitations: Individuals carrying graft-donor T cell macrochimerism showed high graft-versus-host to host-versus-graft clonal ratios in allografts. Declines in HvG clones occurring early post-transplant were associated with peak circulating GvH clone levels.

Details on this clone: Its antigen is not identified.

Germline CDR1 is MNHEY and CDR2 is SVGAGI. The CDR3 is 15 residues long. The V gene end was trimmed by 6 bases and the J gene end by 0 bases; junction bases not matched to a gene: 4. Data came from immunoSEQ multiplex PCR; TCRdb stores just in-frame clones and leaves some out. The data show around 50,000 clones, 70% to 90% seen once. The sample here was PBMCs, taken 26 days after transplant. This sequence joins TRBV6-5 and TRBJ2-4, with TRBD2 identical over 8 bases. This clonotype was sampled from a human patient who received an intestinal transplant, so some T cells may come from the graft donor. The CDR3 loop reads CASRLGGGAKNIQYF. The CDR3 nucleotides read TGTGCCAGCAGACTCGGGGGGGGAGCCAAAAACATTCAGTACTTC.